The clone carrying this T cell receptor beta chain was seen more than once but under ten times. This sample was included in a study of blood T cell repertoires in COVID-19. The data were produced by immunoSEQ multiplex PCR, yet TCRdb's version contains in-frame clones alone and is incomplete. In the table there are around 76,000 clones, 81% of which are singletons. The source of this sequence is a woman in her seventies with acute or convalescent COVID-19. Sequenced material: peripheral blood.

The DNA of the CDR3 is TGTGCCAGCAGCCCCTTGCAAGAGACCCAGTACTTC. Translating gives CASSPLQETQYF. The chain couples TRBV7-9 to TRBJ2-5; D remains unclear. This CDR3 contains 12 residues. The germline V gene encodes CDR1 SEHNR and CDR2 FQNEAQ (reference sequence). With 5 bases removed from V and 2 bases from J, the gap between germline ends came to 6 bases.